These T cell receptor beta chains were read from a single sample in a study of regulatory T cells in long-lasting Graves disease. TCRdb ran MiXCR on the multiplex PCR reads and lists one entry per CDR3 protein. The sample shows more than 350,000 distinct CDR3 sequences, about 16% of them seen only once. This sample also appeared in a second study, on T cells in Graves' hyperthyroidism and ophthalmopathy.

The source was peripheral blood mononuclear cells (PBMCs), collected at new diagnosis, from a patient treated with antithyroid drugs. The receptors come from a woman aged 30 to 39 with Graves disease. Both conserved end residues are part of each CDR3. D genes are given only for firm matches. Size values are once, few and many counts, or a class for expanded clones, and some rows have none.

>few|TRBV29-1|TRBJ2-3|-
CSVGDGTDTQYF
TGCAGCGTTGGGGACGGCACAGATACGCAGTATTTT
>many|TRBV12-3/TRBV12-4|TRBJ2-7|-
CASSSLVSYEQYF
TGTGCCAGCAGTTCCCTCGTCTCCTACGAGCAGTACTTC
>many|TRBV6-2/TRBV6-3|TRBJ2-2|-
CASSYSGSVNTGELFF
TGTGCCAGCAGTTACTCGGGTAGCGTGAACACCGGGGAGCTGTTTTTT
>-|TRBV6-2/TRBV6-3|TRBJ1-6|-
CASSYSRQNGSPLHF
TGTGCCAGCAGTTACTCGAGACAGAATGGTTCACCCCTCCACTTT
>many|TRBV6-2/TRBV6-3|TRBJ2-7|-
CASRQGYEQYF
TGTGCCAGCAGACAGGGATACGAGCAGTACTTC
>-|TRBV29-1|TRBJ1-2|TRBD1
CSVESGQGYYGYTF
TGCAGCGTTGAATCCGGACAGGGGTACTATGGCTACACCTTC
>many|TRBV5-1|TRBJ2-5|-
CASSLEGRETQYF
TGCGCCAGCAGCTTGGAGGGCCGAGAGACCCAGTACTTC
>many|TRBV5-1|TRBJ1-1|TRBD1
CASSLQGVNTEAFF
TGTGCCAGCAGCCTACAGGGGGTGAACACTGAAGCTTTCTTT
>many|TRBV30|TRBJ2-5|-
CAWSVLGRQKETQYF
TGTGCCTGGAGTGTATTAGGCAGGCAAAAAGAGACCCAGTACTTC
>once|TRBV4-2|TRBJ2-3|TRBD2
CASSQEGLAGEGADTQYF
TGTGCCAGCAGCCAAGAGGGACTAGCGGGAGAGGGCGCAGATACGCAGTATTTT
>-|TRBV19|TRBJ2-1|TRBD2
CASSIRPAGGPGEQFF
TGTGCCAGTAGTATCCGCCCAGCGGGAGGGCCAGGTGAGCAGTTCTTC
>few|TRBV15|TRBJ1-4|-
CATSLTLTAEGAEKLFF
TGTGCCACCTCGCTGACTCTGACTGCCGAAGGGGCTGAAAAACTGTTTTTT
>-|TRBV6-2/TRBV6-3|TRBJ1-5|TRBD1
CASSEPQGAVQPQHF
TGTGCCAGCAGTGAACCACAGGGGGCGGTTCAGCCCCAGCATTTT
>-|TRBV7-9|TRBJ2-5|-
CASSLATAYQETQYF
TGTGCCAGCAGCCTAGCTACAGCCTACCAAGAGACCCAGTACTTC
>many|TRBV12-3/TRBV12-4|TRBJ2-7|TRBD2
CASSSLAGGSHEQYF
TGTGCCAGCAGCTCCCTGGCGGGAGGGTCCCACGAGCAGTACTTC
>many|TRBV12-3/TRBV12-4|TRBJ1-1|-
CASSRGAEAFF
TGTGCCAGCAGCCGGGGGGCTGAAGCTTTCTTT
>many|TRBV18|TRBJ2-5|TRBD1
CASSPGTGKETQYF
TGTGCCAGCAGCCCCGGGACAGGAAAAGAGACCCAGTACTTC
>many|TRBV2|TRBJ2-7|-
CASSAPVSEQYF
TGTGCCAGCAGTGCCCCCGTGTCTGAGCAGTACTTC
>many|TRBV20-1|TRBJ2-5|TRBD2
CSAGTTQETQYF
TGCAGTGCTGGGACTACCCAAGAGACCCAGTACTTC
>many|TRBV5-1|TRBJ1-6|-
CASSSYDGHDSPLHF
TGCGCCAGCAGCTCCTATGACGGGCACGATTCACCCCTCCACTTT
>-|TRBV5-1|TRBJ2-7|TRBD2
CASSLGRGLAGGNLSYEQYF
TGCGCCAGCAGCTTGGGACGGGGACTAGCGGGAGGCAACCTCTCCTACGAGCAGTACTTC
>-|TRBV6-2/TRBV6-3|TRBJ2-7|TRBD2
CASRPGTSGRGYEQYF
TGTGCCAGCAGACCAGGGACTAGCGGGAGAGGTTACGAGCAGTACTTC
>-|TRBV5-1|TRBJ2-3|-
CASSFRGGDTQYF
TGCGCCAGCAGCTTCAGGGGAGGTGATACGCAGTATTTT
>many|TRBV20-1|TRBJ2-5|-
CSARRGVRETQYF
TGCAGTGCTAGGCGAGGGGTTCGGGAGACCCAGTACTTC
>-|TRBV27|TRBJ2-5|TRBD1
CASSPRVTGSQETQYF
TGTGCCAGCAGTCCGCGCGTGACAGGGAGCCAAGAGACCCAGTACTTC
>few|TRBV5-1|TRBJ2-1|-
CASSPLLSSYNEQFF
TGCGCCAGCAGCCCGCTACTAAGCTCCTACAATGAGCAGTTCTTC
>many|TRBV12-3/TRBV12-4|TRBJ1-2|-
CASRDYGYTF
TGTGCCAGCAGGGACTATGGCTACACCTTC
>-|TRBV4-1|TRBJ2-7|TRBD2
CASSPLVGGSGYEQYF
TGCGCCAGCAGCCCCCTCGTTGGGGGTAGCGGGTACGAGCAGTACTTC
>-|TRBV12-3/TRBV12-4|TRBJ1-5|-
CASSLDSWGGNQPQHF
TGTGCCAGCAGTTTAGACTCGTGGGGAGGCAATCAGCCCCAGCATTTT
>-|TRBV29-1|TRBJ2-2|-
CSVEKGSTGELFF
TGCAGCGTTGAAAAGGGTTCCACCGGGGAGCTGTTTTTT
>-|TRBV28|TRBJ1-3|TRBD1
CASRKIQGARGNTIYF
TGTGCCAGCAGAAAAATACAGGGGGCGCGGGGAAACACCATATATTTT
>-|TRBV5-1|TRBJ2-7|-
CASSPGRDSYEQYF
TGCGCCAGCAGCCCGGGACGGGACTCCTACGAGCAGTACTTC
>many|TRBV5-1|TRBJ1-1|TRBD1
CASSLYRGDTEAFF
TGCGCCAGCAGCCTTTACAGGGGCGACACTGAAGCTTTCTTT
>-|TRBV3-1|TRBJ2-2|-
CASSQVGGKGGGTGELFF
TGTGCCAGCAGCCAAGTCGGAGGCAAGGGGGGGGGCACCGGGGAGCTGTTTTTT
>many|TRBV20-1|TRBJ1-4|-
CSARDPDGEKLFF
TGCAGTGCTAGGGACCCGGACGGTGAAAAACTGTTTTTT